Listed here is a single T cell receptor beta chain. The data originate from a study of T cell responses to AZD1222 COVID-19 vaccine. V was shortened by 3 bases and J by 1 base, with 8 bases between the two germline ends. This CDR3 spans 14 amino acids. Germline lookup yields CDR1 SGHNT and CDR2 YYREEE (reference sequence). Generated by immunoSEQ multiplex PCR, the TCRdb table keeps only in-frame clones and is missing some. The sample carries 250,000 to 300,000 clones, 90% to 95% recorded once. This rearrangement joins TRBV5-4 to TRBJ2-1, with D tentatively TRBD1 (6 bases). The specimen comprised peripheral blood, sampled 28 days after the second AZD1222 dose. The origin of this receptor is an adult who received the AZD1222 COVID-19 vaccine. The CDR3 bases are TGTGCCAGCAGCTACGGACAGTCCTACAATGAGCAGTTCTTC. It yields the protein CASSYGQSYNEQFF.